The T cell receptor beta chain under discussion was sequenced for a study of T-cell reconstitution after alpha-beta-depleted transplantation in children. Points from the study as a whole: For some patients, TCRbeta diversity was high at day 60 because of recipient T cells and thymic progenitors that survived. At the one-year point after transplant, T-cell counts and TCRbeta diversity were found to come mostly from T cells that had been newly produced. Expanded graft clones numbering several hundred reportedly gave rise to alpha-beta T cells about two months after transplant.

The germline V gene encodes CDR1 LNHDA and CDR2 SQIVND (reference sequence). Trimming removed 4 bases from V and 2 bases from J, with 15 bases in between. This CDR3 has 15 residues. The library targeted TCRbeta and was prepared with unique molecular identifiers. TCRdb re-called the PCR reads with MiXCR, one entry per CDR3 protein. The table records roughly 120,000 distinct CDR3 sequences, 23% of them present only once. Many counts were recorded for this clonotype. Its antigen is as yet unknown. The chain links TRBV19 to TRBJ2-7; tentatively, D is TRBD1 (6 bases). The sequence was collected from a male patient between 2 and 9 years old who had a stem cell transplant for chronic granulomatous disease, so the T cells may come from the graft donor. The sequenced sample was PBMCs, mostly from graft donor cells, obtained 180 days after TCRalphabeta/CD19-depleted stem cell transplant. The DNA of the CDR3 is TGTGCCAGTAGTACCAGGACAGCCTTCCCCTACGAGCAGTACTTC. Its protein is CASSTRTAFPYEQYF.